These T cell receptor beta chains were read from a single sample in a study of blood T cell repertoires in COVID-19. Assay: immunoSEQ multiplex PCR; the TCRdb copy retains only in-frame clones and omits some. The table lists about 350,000 clones, about 88% of them singletons. The specimen was peripheral blood. The receptors come from a woman aged 55-70 years with COVID-19, enrolled during active disease. Each CDR3 is given with its conserved first and last residue. The D gene is left open where the match is weak. The listing skips clone size in some rows; elsewhere it reads once, few, many or a size class.

D,J,size,V,DNA,CDR3
.,TRBJ1-1,.,TRBV6-2/TRBV6-3,TGTGCCAGCAGTGGCCGTGACAGGGAAGCTTTCTTT,CASSGRDREAFF
.,TRBJ2-3,.,TRBV7-3,TGTGCCAGCAGCTTTGGCGGACTAACAGATACGCAGTATTTT,CASSFGGLTDTQYF
TRBD1,TRBJ1-2,once,TRBV7-2,TGTGCCAGCAGTCGCACAGGGGCGGAGAACTATGGCTACACCTTC,CASSRTGAENYGYTF
TRBD2,TRBJ2-5,.,TRBV18,TGTGCCAGCTCACCTAGCGGGGGGGCCGTGGAGACCCAGTACTTC,CASSPSGGAVETQYF
.,TRBJ2-1,.,TRBV5-1,TGCGCCAGCAGCTTGTGGCCACAGGGACCCCCAAGATACAATGAGCAGTTCTTC,CASSLWPQGPPRYNEQFF
.,TRBJ2-3,.,TRBV9,TGTGCCAGCAGCGTGGGGGGGGCGGGCACAGATACGCAGTATTTT,CASSVGGAGTDTQYF
TRBD1,TRBJ1-1,.,TRBV18,TGTGCCAGCTCACGGACAGGGGACACTGAAGCTTTCTTT,CASSRTGDTEAFF
TRBD2,TRBJ2-2,once,TRBV5-4,TGTGCCAGCAGCTTGGTGGCTAGCGGCAACACCGGGGAGCTGTTTTTT,CASSLVASGNTGELFF
.,TRBJ2-7,once,TRBV27,TGTGCCAGCAGTTTTAGGGGGGGGTCCTACGAGCAGTACTTC,CASSFRGGSYEQYF
.,TRBJ2-7,once,TRBV27,TGTGCCAGCAGTTCCGGGACTCCGCCGCTCTCCGAGCAGTACTTC,CASSSGTPPLSEQYF
TRBD1,TRBJ2-5,.,TRBV7-7,TGTGCCAGCAGCTCGGGGCCCAGGGGGCAAGAGACCCAGTACTTC,CASSSGPRGQETQYF
TRBD2,TRBJ2-7,.,TRBV2,TGTGCCAGCAAAGGGGAACTAGCGGGGTTTAGCTCCTACGAGCAGTACTTC,CASKGELAGFSSYEQYF
TRBD1,TRBJ2-5,.,TRBV6-1,TGTGCCAGCAGTGGTAACTCACGGGACAGGTGGGAGACCCAGTACTTC,CASSGNSRDRWETQYF
.,TRBJ1-6,.,TRBV2,TGTGCCAGCAGTGAAGCCGAAGCAGGGGTCCACTTT,CASSEAEAGVHF
TRBD1,TRBJ2-1,.,TRBV27,TGTGCCAGCAGTTTTCCGGGACAGGGGTTGAATGAGCAGTTCTTC,CASSFPGQGLNEQFF
TRBD1,TRBJ1-1,.,TRBV14,TGTGCCAGCAGCCGACCTCAGGGGGCGGGCACTGAAGCTTTCTTT,CASSRPQGAGTEAFF
.,TRBJ1-2,.,TRBV6-5,TGTGCCAGCAGTCAGACACTCGCCTATGGCTACACCTTC,CASSQTLAYGYTF
TRBD1,TRBJ1-5,.,TRBV27,TGTGCCAGCAGTCAGGGGGCGGATTTTAATCAGCCCCAGCATTTT,CASSQGADFNQPQHF
TRBD1,TRBJ2-6,.,TRBV7-8,TGTGCCAGCAGCTTACACAGGGGGCCCCTTTCTGGGGCCAACGTCCTGACTTTC,CASSLHRGPLSGANVLTF
.,TRBJ1-5,.,TRBV30,TGTGCCTGGAGTGTAAGGGAGAGTCAGCCCCAGCATTTT,CAWSVRESQPQHF
.,TRBJ1-1,once,TRBV7-2,TGTGCCAGCAGCTTACGGGTTGAGGGGAACACTGAAGCTTTCTTT,CASSLRVEGNTEAFF
.,TRBJ2-5,.,TRBV2,TGTGCCAGCGGGACGCGGGAAAAAGAGACCCAGTACTTC,CASGTREKETQYF
.,TRBJ1-2,few,TRBV7-9,TGTGCCAGCAGCCAGGACAATAACTATGGCTACACCTTC,CASSQDNNYGYTF
.,TRBJ2-1,once,TRBV3-1/TRBV3-2,TGTGCCAGCAGCCAGCGAGCCGTCGAGCAGTTCTTC,CASSQRAVEQFF
TRBD1,TRBJ1-1,.,TRBV4-1,TGCGCCAGCAGCCAAGATTTCCCGCAGGGGGCTGGGAACACTGAAGCTTTCTTT,CASSQDFPQGAGNTEAFF
TRBD2,TRBJ2-2,.,TRBV10-3,TGTGCCATCATTCTGACTAGCGGGGGGCCGAACACCGGGGAGCTGTTTTTT,CAIILTSGGPNTGELFF
.,TRBJ1-4,.,TRBV5-1,TGCGCCAGCAGTCCGGGGTTAGAGGAAAAACTGTTTTTT,CASSPGLEEKLFF
.,TRBJ1-2,once,TRBV27,TGTGCCAGCCAGGCGGGGGCTAACTATGGCTACACCTTC,CASQAGANYGYTF